Below, 10 T cell receptor beta chains from the same sample are listed, as sequenced in a study of blood T cells in healthy people across ages. Alongside a J-beta primer mix, a sample-barcoded 5' primer served in a second PCR lasting about 7 to 11 cycles. TCRdb reprocessed the 5' RACE reads via MiXCR and lists one record per CDR3 protein. The repertoire holds about 650,000 distinct CDR3 sequences, with over 40% as singletons. Input material: blood. Source of these receptors: a woman older than 75 in good health.

This clonotype has at least ten counts. The V and J genes are TRBV14 and TRBJ1-5; D gene uncertain. Germline V gives CDR1 SGHDN, CDR2 FVKESK. V lost 0 bases, J lost 2 bases, and 5 bases lay in between. The CDR3 runs 14 residues. Written as DNA, the CDR3 is TGTGCCAGCAGCCAAGAGGTGTGCAATCAGCCCCAGCATTTT. Protein: CASSQEVCNQPQHF. The variable domain in full, with the rest retrieved from reference TRBV14 and TRBJ1-5, is EAGVTQFPSHSVIEKGQTVTLRCDPISGHDNLYWYRRVMGKEIKFLLHFVKESKQDESGMPNNRFLAERTGGTYSTLKVQPAELEDSGVYFCASSQEVCNQPQHFGDGTRLSIL.

The count of this clonotype is one. A much bigger clone sits one base away, suggesting this may be a read error. The V and J genes are TRBV5-1 and TRBJ2-1, with TRBD2 matching over 10 bases. The DNA matches TRBJ2-7 better at its end, which makes the J call doubtful. This CDR3 has 15 residues. CDR1 is SGHRS and CDR2 is YFSETQ in the germline V gene. The CDR3 is CASSYGLAAYNEQYF. CDR3 coding DNA: TGCGCCAGCAGTTACGGACTAGCGGCTTACAATGAGCAGTACTTC.

This chain links TRBV28 with TRBJ2-5; possible D gene TRBD2, 5 bases. The germline CDR1 and CDR2 sequences are MDHEN and SYDVKM. This CDR3 spans 13 amino acids. The V and J ends lost 3 bases and 11 bases respectively, with 16 bases between them. The CDR3 loop is CASSFEVIGEQYF. The DNA of the CDR3 is TGTGCCAGCAGTTTCGAGGTAATCGGGGAGCAGTACTTC.

The table lists this clonotype with a few counts. The chain joins TRBV18 to TRBJ1-2; TRBD1 aligns across 8 bases. With V trimmed by 6 bases and J by 6 bases, 12 bases remained unmatched. The CDR3 is made up of 15 amino acids. Per the germline V gene, CDR1 is KGHSH and CDR2 is LQKENI. The CDR3 nucleotides are TGTGCCAGCTCGCCTGTTGCTCAGGGGGCAGATGGCTACACCTTC. This codes for CASSPVAQGADGYTF.

To note about this clonotype: A much larger clone differs from this one at a single base, so this may be a read error. This chain connects TRBV11-1 to TRBJ2-5, with 10 positions matching TRBD2. The last part of the DNA fits TRBJ2-4 better; the J call may be wrong. The CDR3 length is 16 residues. CDR1 is SGHAT and CDR2 is FQDESV in the germline V gene (reference sequence). This chain's CDR3 is CASSLLAGVVKNIQYF. In nucleotides, the CDR3 is TGTGCCAGCAGCTTACTAGCGGGGGTAGTCAAAAACATTCAGTACTTC.

The chain is built from TRBV30 and TRBJ2-3, with D perhaps TRBD2 (6 bases). The CDR3 consists of 14 residues. Germline CDR1 and CDR2: GTSNPN and SVGIG (reference sequence). V shed 3 bases and J shed 3 bases, with 13 bases lying between them. The CDR3 DNA reads as TGTGCCTGGAGACGGGCGGGAATGACAGATACGCAGTATTTT. Translation gives CAWRRAGMTDTQYF. Together with reference TRBV30 and TRBJ2-3, the CDR3 gives the full variable domain: SQTIHQWPATLVQPVGSPLSLECTVEGTSNPNLYWYRQAAGRGLQLLFYSVGIGQISSEVPQNLSASRPQDRQFILSSKKLLLSDSGFYLCAWRRAGMTDTQYFGPGTRLTVL.

This clonotype was seen more than once but under ten times. This may stem from a read error, because a much larger clone lies one nucleotide away. The chain employs TRBV6-6 and TRBJ2-7, with TRBD1 identical over 11 bases. The germline V gene has CDR1 MNHNY and CDR2 SVGAGI (reference sequence). J was trimmed by 5 bases and V by 5 bases; bases with no gene match: 5. The CDR3 sequence is 14 residues long. The CDR3 protein is CASSDRDRGNEQYF. The CDR3 region has the DNA TGTGCCAGCAGTGACAGGGACAGGGGGAACGAGCAGTACTTC.

The sample holds a few counts of this clonotype. J is TRBJ2-7 and V is TRBV28; 7 bases are a match to TRBD1. Germline V gene lookup returns CDR1 MDHEN and CDR2 SYDVKM. The CDR3 length is 12 residues. V shed 3 bases and J 5 bases; nucleotides not matched to a gene: 1. For the CDR3, the DNA is TGTGCCAGCAGTTTCGGACAGGACGAGCAGTACTTC. This translates into CASSFGQDEQYF.

With respect to this clonotype: A much larger clone lies a single base off, so this may be a read error. The rearrangement links TRBV29-1 to TRBJ1-2, with 7 nucleotides matching TRBD1. This CDR3 is built from 12 residues. Germline lookup yields CDR1 SQVTM and CDR2 ANQGSEA. The CDR3 region is CCVDGQDYGYTF. The CDR3, as DNA: TGCTGCGTAGATGGACAGGACTATGGCTACACCTTC.

In this sample, this clonotype turned up once. The junction departs from germline at one end; a sequencing error may be responsible. The rearrangement links TRBV5-1 to TRBJ2-1; D ambiguous. The V gene's germline CDR1 is SGHRS and CDR2 YFSETQ. The CDR3 spans 14 residues. The CDR3 bases are TGCGCCAGCAGCTTGGAAGTCTCCCACAATGAGCAGTTCTTC. The encoded protein is CASSLEVSHNEQFF. Supplemented by reference TRBV5-1 and TRBJ2-1, the full variable domain reads KAGVTQTPRYLIKTRGQQVTLSCSPISGHRSVSWYQQTPGQGLQFLFEYFSETQRNKGNFPGRFSGRQFSNSRSEMNVSTLELGDSALYLCASSLEVSHNEQFFGPGTRLTVL.